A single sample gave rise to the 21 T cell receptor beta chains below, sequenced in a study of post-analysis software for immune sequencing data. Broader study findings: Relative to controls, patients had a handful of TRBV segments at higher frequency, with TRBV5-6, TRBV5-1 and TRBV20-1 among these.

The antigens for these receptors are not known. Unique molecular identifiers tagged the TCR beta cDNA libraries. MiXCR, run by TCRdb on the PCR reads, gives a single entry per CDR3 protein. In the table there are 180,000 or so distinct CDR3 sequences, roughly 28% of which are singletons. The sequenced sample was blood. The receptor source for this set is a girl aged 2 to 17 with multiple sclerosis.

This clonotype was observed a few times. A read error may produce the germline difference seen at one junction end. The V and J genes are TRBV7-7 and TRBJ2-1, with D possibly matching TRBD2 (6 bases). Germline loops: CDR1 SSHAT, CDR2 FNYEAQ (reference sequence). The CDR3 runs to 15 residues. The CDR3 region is CASSPGGGPGNEQFF. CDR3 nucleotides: TGTGCTAGCAGCCCCGGGGGAGGCCCCGGAAATGAGCAGTTCTTC.

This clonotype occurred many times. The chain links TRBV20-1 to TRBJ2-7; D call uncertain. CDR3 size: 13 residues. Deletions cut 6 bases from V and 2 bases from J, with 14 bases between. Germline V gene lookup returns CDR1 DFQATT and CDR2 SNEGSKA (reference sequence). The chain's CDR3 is CSAVGMDPYEQYF. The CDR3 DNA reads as TGCAGTGCCGTAGGCATGGACCCCTACGAGCAGTACTTC.

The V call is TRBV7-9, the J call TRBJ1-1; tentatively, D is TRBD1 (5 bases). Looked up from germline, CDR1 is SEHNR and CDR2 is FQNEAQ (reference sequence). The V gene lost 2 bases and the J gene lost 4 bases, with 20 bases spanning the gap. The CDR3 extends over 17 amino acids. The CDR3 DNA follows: TGTGCCAGCAGCTTACCGCGCCGGGACTACCGTCCCACTGAAGCTTTCTTT. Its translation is CASSLPRRDYRPTEAFF. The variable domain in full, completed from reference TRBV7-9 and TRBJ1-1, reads DTGVSQNPRHKITKRGQNVTFRCDPISEHNRLYWYRQTLGQGPEFLTYFQNEAQLEKSRLLSDRFSAERPKGSFSTLEIQRTEQGDSAMYLCASSLPRRDYRPTEAFFGQGTRLTVV.

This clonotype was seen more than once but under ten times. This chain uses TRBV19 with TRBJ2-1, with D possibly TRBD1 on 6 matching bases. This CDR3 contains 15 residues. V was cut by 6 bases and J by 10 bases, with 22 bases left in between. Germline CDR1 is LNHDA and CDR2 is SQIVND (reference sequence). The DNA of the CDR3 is TGTGCCAGTAGGCATACTGGGCTGGGGGCGGTCGAGCAGTTCTTC. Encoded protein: CASRHTGLGAVEQFF.

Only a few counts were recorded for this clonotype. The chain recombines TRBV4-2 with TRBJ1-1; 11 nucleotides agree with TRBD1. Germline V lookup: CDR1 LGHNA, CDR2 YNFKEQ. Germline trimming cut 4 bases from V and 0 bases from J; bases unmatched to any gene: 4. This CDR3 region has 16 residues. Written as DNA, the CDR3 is TGTGCCAGCAGCCCTAGGACAGGGGGCATGAACACTGAAGCTTTCTTT. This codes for CASSPRTGGMNTEAFF.

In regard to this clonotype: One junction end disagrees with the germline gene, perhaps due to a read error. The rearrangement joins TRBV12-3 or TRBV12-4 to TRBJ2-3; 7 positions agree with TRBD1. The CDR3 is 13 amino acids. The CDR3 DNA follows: TGTGCCAGCGCGACAGGGAGCAGAGATACGCAGTATTTT. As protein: CASATGSRDTQYF.

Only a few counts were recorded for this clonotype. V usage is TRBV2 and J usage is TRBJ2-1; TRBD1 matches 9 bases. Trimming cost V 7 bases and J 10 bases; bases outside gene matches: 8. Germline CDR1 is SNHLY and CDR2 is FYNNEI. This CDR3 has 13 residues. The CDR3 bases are TGTGCCAGCAAGCTATTGGGACAGGGCGAGCAGTTCTTC. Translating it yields CASKLLGQGEQFF.

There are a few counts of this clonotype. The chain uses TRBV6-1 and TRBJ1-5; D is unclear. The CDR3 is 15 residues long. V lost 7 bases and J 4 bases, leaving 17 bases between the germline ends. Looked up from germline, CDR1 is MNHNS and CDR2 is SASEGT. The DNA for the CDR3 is TGTGCCAGCAATACCCCGGGCCTACCTAATCAGCCCCAGCATTTT. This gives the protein CASNTPGLPNQPQHF.

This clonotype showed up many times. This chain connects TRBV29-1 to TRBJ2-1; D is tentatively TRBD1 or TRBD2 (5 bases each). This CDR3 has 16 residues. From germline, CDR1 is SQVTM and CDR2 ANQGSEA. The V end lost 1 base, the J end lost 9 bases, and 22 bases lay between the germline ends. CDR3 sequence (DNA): TGCAGCGTTGAAGCCCTAATTGGGGCTAGCTACGGTGAGCAGTTCTTC. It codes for CSVEALIGASYGEQFF.

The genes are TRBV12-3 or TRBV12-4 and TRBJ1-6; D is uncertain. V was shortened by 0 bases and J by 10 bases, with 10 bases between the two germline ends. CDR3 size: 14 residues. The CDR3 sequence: CASSLARGGSPLHF. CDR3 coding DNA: TGTGCCAGCAGTTTAGCGCGCGGAGGATCACCCCTCCACTTT.

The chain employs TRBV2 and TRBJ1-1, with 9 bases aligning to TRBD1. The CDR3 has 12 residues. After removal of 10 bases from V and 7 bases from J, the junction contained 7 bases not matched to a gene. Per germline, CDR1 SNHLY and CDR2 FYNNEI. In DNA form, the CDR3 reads TGTGCCATCCCAGGACAGGGGAATGAAGCTTTCTTT. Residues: CAIPGQGNEAFF.

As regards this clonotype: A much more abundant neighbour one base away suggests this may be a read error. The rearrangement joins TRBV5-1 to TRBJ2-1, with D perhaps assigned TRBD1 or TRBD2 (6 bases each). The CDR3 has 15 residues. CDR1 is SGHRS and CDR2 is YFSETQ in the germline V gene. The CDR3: CASSLGGQRFSEQFF. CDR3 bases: TGCGCCAGCAGTTTGGGGGGCCAGCGGTTCAGTGAGCAGTTCTTC.

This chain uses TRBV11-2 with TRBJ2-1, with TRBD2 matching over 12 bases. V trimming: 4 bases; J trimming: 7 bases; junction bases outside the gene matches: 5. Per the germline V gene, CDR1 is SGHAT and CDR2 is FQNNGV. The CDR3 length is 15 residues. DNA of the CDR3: TGTGCCAGCAGCTCAACTAGCGGGGGGATGAATGAGCAGTTCTTC. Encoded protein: CASSSTSGGMNEQFF. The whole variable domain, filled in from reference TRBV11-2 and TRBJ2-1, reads EAGVAQSPRYKIIEKRQSVAFWCNPISGHATLYWYQQILGQGPKLLIQFQNNGVVDDSQLPKDRFSAERLKGVDSTLKIQPAKLEDSAVYLCASSSTSGGMNEQFFGPGTRLTVL.

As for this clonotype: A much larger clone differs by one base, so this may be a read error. The CDR3 is CSVGGVGATDTQYF. Here the CDR3 DNA reads TGCAGCGTTGGAGGGGTAGGAGCCACAGATACGCAGTATTTT. J is TRBJ2-3 and V is TRBV29-1; D tentatively fits TRBD1 or TRBD2 (5 bases each). V was trimmed by 4 bases and J by 2 bases, leaving 13 bases between them. This CDR3 is built from 14 residues. Germline-derived CDR1 and CDR2 are SQVTM and ANQGSEA.

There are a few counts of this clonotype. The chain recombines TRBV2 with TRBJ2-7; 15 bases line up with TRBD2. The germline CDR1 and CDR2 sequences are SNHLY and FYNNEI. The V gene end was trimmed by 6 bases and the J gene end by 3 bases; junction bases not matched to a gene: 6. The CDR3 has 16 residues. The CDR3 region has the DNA TGTGCCAGCAGCCGCGGGACTAGCGGGAGGTTCTACGAGCAGTACTTC. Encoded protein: CASSRGTSGRFYEQYF.

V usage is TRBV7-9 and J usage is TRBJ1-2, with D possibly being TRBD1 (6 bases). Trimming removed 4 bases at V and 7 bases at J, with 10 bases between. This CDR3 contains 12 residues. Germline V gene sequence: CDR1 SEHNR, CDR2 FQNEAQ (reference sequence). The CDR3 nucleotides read TGTGCCAGCAGCTACAGGGAATTTGGCTACACCTTC. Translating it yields CASSYREFGYTF.

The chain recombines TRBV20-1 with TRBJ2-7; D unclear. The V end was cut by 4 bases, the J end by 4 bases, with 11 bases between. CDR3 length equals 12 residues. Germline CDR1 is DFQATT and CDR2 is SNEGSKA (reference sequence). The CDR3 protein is CSANPWGYEQYF. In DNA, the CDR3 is TGCAGTGCTAACCCTTGGGGTTACGAGCAGTACTTC.

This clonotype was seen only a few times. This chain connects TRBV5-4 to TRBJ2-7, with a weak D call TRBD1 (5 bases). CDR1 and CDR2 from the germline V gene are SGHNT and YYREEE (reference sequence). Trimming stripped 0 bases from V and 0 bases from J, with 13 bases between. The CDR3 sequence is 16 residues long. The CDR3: CASSLADRPSSYEQYF. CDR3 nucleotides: TGTGCCAGCAGCTTGGCCGACAGACCTAGCTCCTACGAGCAGTACTTC.

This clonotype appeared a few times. The CDR3 region is CASSPGTGGDEQYF. The CDR3 DNA is TGTGCCAGCTCACCAGGGACAGGGGGCGACGAGCAGTACTTC. This chain uses TRBV18 with TRBJ2-7; 12 nucleotides match TRBD1. This CDR3 region has 14 residues. CDR1 is KGHSH, CDR2 LQKENI, per germline. J was trimmed by 5 bases and V by 2 bases; bases with no gene match: 1.

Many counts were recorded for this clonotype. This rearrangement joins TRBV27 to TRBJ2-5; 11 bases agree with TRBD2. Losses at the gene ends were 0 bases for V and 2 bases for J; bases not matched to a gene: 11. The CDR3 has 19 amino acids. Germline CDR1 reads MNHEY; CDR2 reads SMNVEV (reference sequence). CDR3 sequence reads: CASSLSPRVGTSGQETQYF. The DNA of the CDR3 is TGTGCCAGCAGTTTATCGCCACGGGTGGGGACTAGCGGACAAGAGACCCAGTACTTC.

The CDR3 loop reads CASSFYLPPDAQYF. Written as DNA, the CDR3 is TGTGCCAGCAGTTTTTACTTGCCACCCGATGCGCAGTATTTT. The genes are TRBV12-3 or TRBV12-4 and TRBJ2-3; the D is unclear. Between the trimmed V and J ends, which lost 3 bases and 10 bases, there was a span of 17 bases. CDR3 size: 14 residues.